The present TCR beta chain was sequenced within a study of regulatory T cells in long-lasting Graves disease. General study results and limits: Gene preferences differed: TRBV28, TRBJ1-2, TRBJ2-5 in persistent cases.

Time point meaning: newly diagnosed GD, antithyroid drugs for less than 3 months. The TCR library was made from RNA that had been extracted from PBMCs in TRIzol. CDR1 and CDR2 (germline): MNHEY, SMNVEV (reference sequence). Trimming pared 3 bases from V and 4 bases from J, leaving 10 bases between. This CDR3 contains 14 residues. Arm-PCR of CDR3 regions with iRepertoire HTBI primers generated TCR beta libraries. MiXCR, applied by TCRdb to the multiplex PCR reads, yields one record per CDR3 protein. This sample has 400,000 to 450,000 distinct CDR3 sequences, with 16% found just once. In its sample, this clonotype was seen a few times. Its antigen is as yet unknown. The same data also went into a second study, on T cells in Graves' hyperthyroidism and ophthalmopathy. Per that paper: Uncontrolled infection, other autoimmune disease, pregnancy or lactation barred patients from enrollment. For ophthalmopathy, model prediction preceded onset by a median 6.5 months.

The sequence was collected from a woman between 25 and 40 years old with Graves disease. This sample comprised peripheral blood mononuclear cells (PBMCs), obtained at new diagnosis, from a patient treated with antithyroid drugs. The chain has TRBV27 and TRBJ1-3; D unresolved. CDR3 nucleotides: TGTGCCAGCAGTTTGACCACGGGCGGAAACACCATATATTTT. Translation: CASSLTTGGNTIYF.